A single sample is the source of the 28 T cell receptor beta chains below, sequenced in a study of Tregs in tolerant kidney transplant recipients. Their antigens remain unidentified. Some clones are missing from TCRdb's copy, which holds only in-frame ones; the method was immunoSEQ multiplex PCR. The data contain about 44,000 clones, about 95% of them seen just once; the ten biggest clones take up about 0.41%. Source material: Tregs from blood cultured with allogeneic cells. These TCRs come from a human donor in good health.

The rearrangement joins TRBV18 to TRBJ2-7; TRBD2 might be the D (6 bases). V lost 3 bases and J lost 3, with 12 bases in between. There are 14 residues in the CDR3. The V gene's germline CDR1 is KGHSH and CDR2 LQKENI. The CDR3 nucleotides are TGTGCCAGCTCACCCCTCGGGGGTAGCTACGAGCAGTACTTC. This codes for CASSPLGGSYEQYF.

This clone was detected a few times. The rearrangement uses TRBV7-9 and TRBJ2-7; D gene uncertain. V lost 2 bases and J 1 base, leaving 9 bases between the germline ends. From germline, CDR1 is SEHNR and CDR2 FQNEAQ (reference sequence). CDR3 length: 14 amino acids. The CDR3 reads CASSLHILSYEQYF. The CDR3 region has the DNA TGTGCCAGCAGCTTACACATCCTGTCCTACGAGCAGTACTTC.

V is TRBV11-2 and J is TRBJ2-2; TRBD1 or TRBD2 may be the D gene (5 bases each). Trimming removed 3 bases from V and 7 bases from J, with 12 bases in between. The CDR3 contains 14 residues. Germline lookup yields CDR1 SGHAT and CDR2 FQNNGV. CDR3 loop: CASSLGPLNGELFF. As DNA, the CDR3 is TGTGCCAGCAGCTTGGGACCCCTCAACGGGGAGCTGTTTTTT.

The J gene is TRBJ2-1, the V gene TRBV5-1, with 8 nucleotides matching TRBD1. The CDR3 totals 14 residues. V shed 2 bases, J shed 8 bases, and the junction held 6 bases outside the gene matches. Germline V gene sequence: CDR1 SGHRS, CDR2 YFSETQ. CDR3 coding DNA: TGCGCCAGCAGCTTTCTGACAGGGGAATATGAGCAGTTCTTC. Protein product: CASSFLTGEYEQFF.

This rearrangement joins TRBV5-6 to TRBJ2-6; the D is unclear. Trimming cost V 0 bases and J 2 bases, with 6 bases left between them. This CDR3 has 15 amino acids. The V gene's germline CDR1 is SGHDT and CDR2 YYEEEE. CDR3 coding DNA: TGTGCCAGCAGCTTGGTGGGTGCTGGGGCCAACGTCCTGACTTTC. It codes for CASSLVGAGANVLTF.

This clone was observed a few times. This sample also contains other DNA sequences that code for the same CDR3. Here the CDR3 DNA reads TGTGCCAGCTCACCACCGTCCGGGGAGCAGTACTTC. Residues: CASSPPSGEQYF. This chain uses TRBV18 with TRBJ2-7; the D is unclear. The CDR3 totals 12 residues. CDR1 and CDR2 from the germline V gene are KGHSH and LQKENI. Trimming stripped 0 bases from V and 7 bases from J, with 7 bases between.

The rearrangement joins TRBV7-2 to TRBJ2-7, with 10 bases fitting TRBD2. Per the germline V gene, CDR1 is SGHTA and CDR2 is FQGNSA. The ends lost 4 bases at V and 0 bases at J; junction bases unmatched: 3. The CDR3 sequence is 15 residues long. CDR3 DNA: TGTGCCAGCAGCTCGTCTAGCGGGAGCTCCTACGAGCAGTACTTC. It translates to CASSSSSGSSYEQYF.

V and J are TRBV19 and TRBJ2-1, with 8 bases fitting TRBD1. The CDR3 sequence is 14 residues long. The V segment lost 10 bases and the J segment 7 bases; nucleotides outside the gene matches: 12. Germline V lookup: CDR1 LNHDA, CDR2 SQIVND (reference sequence). CDR3 nucleotides: TGTGCCACAGATTTGTGGCAGGGGGCTAATGAGCAGTTCTTC. This translates into CATDLWQGANEQFF.

The chain uses TRBV15 and TRBJ1-2; possible D gene TRBD1, 5 bases. Per the germline V gene, CDR1 is LNHNV and CDR2 is YYDKDF (reference sequence). The CDR3 is 12 residues long. The V end was cut by 8 bases, the J end by 5 bases, with 12 bases between. CDR3 region: CATAQDSYGYTF. CDR3 DNA: TGTGCCACCGCCCAAGACAGTTATGGCTACACCTTC.

The genes are TRBV30 and TRBJ1-1, with 7 bases aligning to TRBD1. There are 15 residues in the CDR3. The germline V gene has CDR1 GTSNPN and CDR2 SVGIG (reference sequence). Trimming took 0 bases from V and 1 from J; bases not matched to a gene: 5. This chain's CDR3 is CAWSVTGLRNTEAFF. CDR3 DNA: TGTGCCTGGAGTGTGACAGGGTTGAGGAACACTGAAGCTTTCTTT.

J is TRBJ2-2 and V is TRBV7-9, with D maybe TRBD1 (6 bases). Trimming stripped 2 bases from V and 3 bases from J, with 10 bases between. Per the germline V gene, CDR1 is SEHNR and CDR2 is FQNEAQ (reference sequence). The CDR3 runs 15 residues. The CDR3 DNA reads as TGTGCCAGCAGCTTACTGGGGGCCGACACCGGGGAGCTGTTTTTT. Translating it yields CASSLLGADTGELFF.

V gene TRBV2 combines with J gene TRBJ2-7; 10 nucleotides agree with TRBD1. The CDR3 has 14 residues. The germline V gene encodes CDR1 SNHLY and CDR2 FYNNEI. V lost 6 bases to trimming and J lost 5 bases; unmatched junction nucleotides: 7. The CDR3 is CASSPGQGRHEQYF. Here the CDR3 DNA reads TGTGCCAGCAGCCCGGGACAGGGGCGCCACGAGCAGTACTTC.

This clone was counted once. The chain is built from TRBV14 and TRBJ1-2; D uncertain. In germline, CDR1 is SGHDN, CDR2 FVKESK. V was clipped by 0 bases and J by 5 bases, with 7 bases between them. This CDR3 has 13 amino acids. The CDR3 protein is CASSQEGGYGYTF. CDR3 in DNA: TGTGCCAGCAGCCAAGAGGGCGGGTATGGCTACACCTTC.

The genes are TRBV6-5 and TRBJ1-5; possibly TRBD1 for D (6 bases). From germline, CDR1 is MNHEY and CDR2 SVGAGI. The V end lost 0 bases, the J end lost 5 bases, and 14 bases lay between the germline ends. CDR3 length equals 16 residues. The CDR3 nucleotides read TGTGCCAGCAGTTACTCGAGAACAGGGATTGATCAGCCCCAGCATTTT. Translating it yields CASSYSRTGIDQPQHF.

This chain links TRBV10-3 with TRBJ1-2, with TRBD1 matching 9 bases. The CDR3 has 13 residues. The ends lost 10 bases at V and 0 bases at J; junction bases unmatched: 3. The germline V gene has CDR1 ENHRY and CDR2 SYGVKD. CDR3 protein: CATRQGANYGYTF. CDR3 in DNA: TGTGCCACCAGACAGGGGGCTAACTATGGCTACACCTTC.

This chain connects TRBV7-9 to TRBJ2-2; 9 bases are a match to TRBD2. The V and J ends lost 5 bases and 3 bases, in that order; junction bases with no gene match: 10. The germline gives CDR1 SEHNR, CDR2 FQNEAQ (reference sequence). The CDR3 has 17 amino acids. CDR3 DNA sequence: TGTGCCAGCAGCCATCCTGGACTAGCGCGGGACACCGGGGAGCTGTTTTTT. This sequence encodes CASSHPGLARDTGELFF.

The chain recombines TRBV7-3 with TRBJ2-1, with 9 bases aligning to TRBD1. Trimming at V came to 1 base and at J to 5 bases, leaving 6 bases not matched to a gene. Germline CDR1 reads SGHTA; CDR2 reads FQGTGA. This CDR3 has 16 amino acids. This chain's CDR3 is CASSLRATGGDNEQFF. Written as DNA, the CDR3 is TGTGCCAGCAGCTTAAGGGCGACAGGGGGAGACAATGAGCAGTTCTTC. Looking up the rest from reference TRBV7-3 and TRBJ2-1 gives the full variable domain: GAGVSQTPSNKVTEKGKYVELRCDPISGHTALYWYRQSLGQGPEFLIYFQGTGAADDSGLPNDRFFAVRPEGSVSTLKIQRTERGDSAVYLCASSLRATGGDNEQFFGPGTRLTVL.

V is TRBV18 and J is TRBJ2-1, with D perhaps TRBD1 (5 bases). The germline V and J ends were trimmed by 2 bases and 10 bases, with 12 bases remaining between them. Per germline, CDR1 KGHSH and CDR2 LQKENI. The CDR3 length is 13 residues. The CDR3 nucleotides are TGTGCCAGCTCACCAGCCAGGGTAGTGGAGCAGTTCTTC. It yields the protein CASSPARVVEQFF.

The chain recombines TRBV29-1 with TRBJ2-1; 8 nucleotides align to TRBD2. V trimming: 7 bases; J trimming: 7 bases; junction bases outside the gene matches: 15. Germline V gene lookup returns CDR1 SQVTM and CDR2 ANQGSEA. This CDR3 has 15 residues. CDR3 DNA sequence: TGCAGCGCCGGGAGGGGCGGGACTACTCGGAATGAGCAGTTCTTC. Translated: CSAGRGGTTRNEQFF.

The rearrangement links TRBV5-4 to TRBJ2-3, with D hard to call. V lost 3 bases and J 3 bases, leaving 14 bases between the germline ends. Germline CDR1 SGHNT, CDR2 YYREEE (reference sequence). CDR3 size: 15 residues. This chain's CDR3 is CASSSPGPPTDTQYF. The CDR3 DNA is TGTGCCAGCAGCTCGCCGGGCCCGCCTACAGATACGCAGTATTTT.

The chain combines TRBV15 with TRBJ2-1; TRBD2 matches 7 bases. Germline lookup yields CDR1 LNHNV and CDR2 YYDKDF (reference sequence). V was pared by 1 base and J by 4 bases, with 13 bases of the junction left unmatched. The CDR3 contains 18 residues. The CDR3 loop reads CATSRGLAARLIYNEQFF. The CDR3 DNA is TGTGCCACCAGCAGAGGCCTAGCGGCGCGCCTTATTTACAATGAGCAGTTCTTC.

The chain employs TRBV5-5 and TRBJ2-7; no clear D gene. V lost 5 bases and J lost 6, with 15 bases in between. The germline gives CDR1 SGHKS, CDR2 YYEKEE (reference sequence). The CDR3 spans 13 residues. CDR3: CASSPGIYVEQYF. In DNA form, the CDR3 reads TGTGCCAGCAGTCCTGGGATTTACGTCGAGCAGTACTTC.

The chain couples TRBV11-2 to TRBJ1-5, with 9 bases lining up with TRBD1. V was pared by 5 bases and J by 6 bases, with 5 bases of the junction left unmatched. The length of the CDR3 is 14 residues. Germline V gene lookup returns CDR1 SGHAT and CDR2 FQNNGV. CDR3 nucleotide sequence: TGTGCCAGCAGCCCGACAGGGGGGACTCAGCCCCAGCATTTT. Its translation: CASSPTGGTQPQHF.

This rearrangement joins TRBV18 to TRBJ2-1; D not certain. The CDR3 has 15 amino acids. Trimming left V 2 bases short and J 3 bases short, with 11 bases between. CDR1 is KGHSH, CDR2 LQKENI, per germline. This chain's CDR3 is CASSPRSKVYNEQFF. CDR3 DNA: TGTGCCAGCTCACCAAGGTCGAAGGTCTACAATGAGCAGTTCTTC. Looking up the rest from reference TRBV18 and TRBJ2-1 gives the full variable domain: NAGVMQNPRHLVRRRGQEARLRCSPMKGHSHVYWYRQLPEEGLKFMVYLQKENIIDESGMPKERFSAEFPKEGPSILRIQQVVRGDSAAYFCASSPRSKVYNEQFFGPGTRLTVL.

The chain combines TRBV9 with TRBJ2-7; D not certain. With 0 bases removed from V and 0 bases from J, the gap between germline ends came to 10 bases. CDR3 length equals 15 residues. Germline loops: CDR1 SGDLS, CDR2 YYNGEE. CDR3 sequence reads: CASSVGDPLSYEQYF. CDR3 coding DNA: TGTGCCAGCAGCGTAGGCGACCCCCTCTCCTACGAGCAGTACTTC.

The genes are TRBV10-3 and TRBJ1-2, with D perhaps matching TRBD1 (6 bases). Germline lookup yields CDR1 ENHRY and CDR2 SYGVKD. Trimming cost V 2 bases and J 8 bases, with 12 bases left between them. The CDR3 runs to 13 residues. The CDR3 is CAISEGTGGGYTF. For the CDR3, the DNA is TGTGCCATCAGTGAGGGTACGGGGGGCGGCTACACCTTC.

The chain combines TRBV19 with TRBJ1-2; D gene uncertain. V lost 3 bases, J lost 2 bases, and 25 bases lay in between. The CDR3 loop spans 19 amino acids. Looked up from germline, CDR1 is LNHDA and CDR2 is SQIVND (reference sequence). The CDR3 DNA sequence: TGTGCCAGTAGTATTCAAGGACCCGGCGTTGCTCGTCGGAACTATGGCTACACCTTC. Its translation: CASSIQGPGVARRNYGYTF.

This rearrangement joins TRBV11-3 to TRBJ2-3; 9 bases match TRBD2. Germline-derived CDR1 and CDR2 are SGHNT and YENEEA. V was pared by 1 base and J by 2 bases, with 10 bases of the junction left unmatched. CDR3 length equals 18 residues. The CDR3 DNA reads as TGTGCCAGCAGCTTAGGTAGCGGGAGTGTGGGCCCCACAGATACGCAGTATTTT. It specifies CASSLGSGSVGPTDTQYF.